The 23 T cell receptor beta chains below come from one sample, sequenced in a study of T cell responses to AZD1222 COVID-19 vaccine. TCRdb's table, derived via immunoSEQ multiplex PCR, lists solely in-frame clones and lacks some. The sample lists 92,000 or so clones; 89% were seen once. Sequencing used peripheral blood, obtained on day 0 of AZD1222 vaccination. These receptors came from an adult in good health.

The rearrangement links TRBV5-1 to TRBJ1-1; 9 nucleotides align to TRBD1. Germline V CDR1 and CDR2: SGHRS, YFSETQ. CDR3 size: 16 residues. Losses at the gene ends were 5 bases for V and 3 bases for J; bases not matched to a gene: 11. This CDR3 is CASRDPGQGFHTEAFF. DNA of the CDR3: TGCGCCAGCAGGGATCCGGGACAGGGATTTCACACTGAAGCTTTCTTT.

The V call is TRBV29-1, the J call TRBJ1-5; tentatively, D is TRBD1 (6 bases). Trimming took 1 base from V and 7 from J, leaving 17 bases between them. Germline-derived CDR1 and CDR2 are SQVTM and ANQGSEA. The CDR3 length is 15 residues. CDR3 amino acids: CSVEVGGGGQQPQHF. The CDR3 DNA sequence: TGCAGCGTTGAAGTCGGAGGAGGGGGTCAACAGCCCCAGCATTTT. Drawing the rest from reference TRBV29-1 and TRBJ1-5, the complete variable domain is SAVISQKPSRDICQRGTSLTIQCQVDSQVTMMFWYRQQPGQSLTLIATANQGSEATYESGFVIDKFPISRPNLTFSTLTVSNMSPEDSSIYLCSVEVGGGGQQPQHFGDGTRLSIL.

The chain recombines TRBV27 with TRBJ1-5; D is ambiguous. Germline CDR1 is MNHEY and CDR2 is SMNVEV (reference sequence). This CDR3 spans 14 amino acids. V lost 5 bases, J lost 5 bases, and 13 bases lay in between. CDR3 protein: CASSPTAGYQPQHF. The DNA for the CDR3 is TGTGCCAGCAGTCCTACGGCGGGCTATCAGCCCCAGCATTTT.

The V and J genes are TRBV7-2 and TRBJ2-1; D perhaps matches TRBD2 (5 bases). Trimming took off 5 bases at V and 0 bases at J, with 11 bases between the two ends. CDR3 size: 15 residues. CDR1 is SGHTA and CDR2 is FQGNSA in the germline V gene. CDR3 region: CASSQDSSSYNEQFF. The CDR3 DNA is TGTGCCAGCAGCCAGGACTCTAGCTCCTACAATGAGCAGTTCTTC.

The chain uses TRBV11-3 and TRBJ1-1, with D uncertain. The CDR3 has 13 amino acids. Germline V gene sequence: CDR1 SGHNT, CDR2 YENEEA. The germline V and J ends were trimmed by 5 bases and 4 bases, with 11 bases remaining between them. CDR3 sequence reads: CASSPRAGTEAFF. The DNA of the CDR3 is TGTGCCAGCAGCCCTCGGGCCGGCACTGAAGCTTTCTTT.

The V call is TRBV18, the J call TRBJ1-6; the D gene is possibly TRBD1 (5 bases). Per germline, CDR1 KGHSH and CDR2 LQKENI. The CDR3 runs to 16 residues. Trimming took 0 bases from V and 7 from J, leaving 13 bases between them. The DNA of the CDR3 is TGTGCCAGCTCACCACCGGTTGGTCAGGGAAATTCACCCCTCCACTTT. The encoded protein is CASSPPVGQGNSPLHF.

J is TRBJ1-2 and V is TRBV21-1; TRBD1, as called in the table, went unchecked against the DNA. TRBV21-1 is an annotated pseudogene. The CDR3 consists of 18 residues. The CDR3: CASSKELTGLLEWYGYTF. In nucleotides, the CDR3 is TGTGCCAGCAGCAAAGAATTGACAGGCCTTTTGGAGTGGTATGGCTACACCTTC.

The V call is TRBV4-1, the J call TRBJ2-5; unclear D gene. Germline V lookup: CDR1 MGHRA, CDR2 YSYEKL. V was pared by 0 bases and J by 5 bases, with 10 bases between. The CDR3 extends over 14 amino acids. CDR3 sequence (DNA): TGCGCCAGCAGCCAAGACCGGAGAGTGGAGACCCAGTACTTC. It codes for CASSQDRRVETQYF.

This chain connects TRBV9 to TRBJ2-2, with TRBD1 identical over 8 bases. This CDR3 is 14 amino acids long. CDR1 and CDR2 from the germline V gene are SGDLS and YYNGEE. J lost 6 bases, V lost 2 bases, and 3 bases had no gene match. CDR3 sequence (DNA): TGTGCCAGCAGCGTTGGACAGGGTTCCGGGGAGCTGTTTTTT. The encoded protein is CASSVGQGSGELFF.

This rearrangement joins TRBV11-3 to TRBJ2-2; 7 nucleotides match TRBD1. This CDR3 spans 15 amino acids. In germline, CDR1 is SGHNT, CDR2 YENEEA. The trim removed 3 bases at V and 4 bases at J, leaving 5 bases unmatched. CDR3 residues: CASSLRQGVTGELFF. In DNA, the CDR3 is TGTGCCAGCAGCTTGAGGCAGGGGGTCACCGGGGAGCTGTTTTTT.

This clone is a singleton in its sample. The chain recombines TRBV12-3 or TRBV12-4 with TRBJ1-1; D is ambiguous. This CDR3 contains 13 residues. Trimming removed 5 bases at V and 3 bases at J, with 10 bases between. The DNA for the CDR3 is TGTGCCAGCAGTGGTGATTGGGACACTGAAGCTTTCTTT. The encoded protein is CASSGDWDTEAFF.

This chain uses TRBV7-2 with TRBJ2-7; 7 nucleotides line up with TRBD2. Germline CDR1 and CDR2: SGHTA and FQGNSA. CDR3 length: 13 residues. The V segment lost 6 bases and the J segment 5 bases; nucleotides outside the gene matches: 7. The chain's CDR3 is CASRELGGNEQYF. CDR3 DNA sequence: TGTGCCAGCAGAGAATTGGGAGGGAACGAGCAGTACTTC.

This chain uses TRBV2 with TRBJ1-4; D not certain. CDR1 is SNHLY and CDR2 is FYNNEI in the germline V gene. CDR3 length equals 14 residues. Trimming removed 8 bases from V and 5 bases from J, with 15 bases in between. This chain's CDR3 is CASSRRIGNEKLFF. CDR3 sequence (DNA): TGTGCCAGCTCCCGAAGGATAGGGAATGAAAAACTGTTTTTT.

The chain links TRBV30 to TRBJ2-3; D not certain. Trimming shortened V by 0 bases and J by 2 bases, and 12 bases separated the two germline ends. Germline V gives CDR1 GTSNPN, CDR2 SVGIG (reference sequence). This CDR3 has 15 residues. CDR3 sequence: CAWSVRVGHTDTQYF. The CDR3 DNA reads as TGTGCCTGGAGTGTACGGGTAGGGCACACAGATACGCAGTATTTT.

This chain links TRBV28 with TRBJ2-1, with D perhaps matching TRBD1 (6 bases). From germline, CDR1 is MDHEN and CDR2 SYDVKM. V was trimmed by 5 bases and J by 8 bases, leaving 16 bases between them. The CDR3 has 14 amino acids. The CDR3 DNA sequence: TGTGCCAGCAGTGGATGGGGGCGGGCAGATGAGCAGTTCTTC. Its protein product is CASSGWGRADEQFF.

V gene TRBV18 combines with J gene TRBJ1-2; TRBD1 matches 7 bases. Per germline, CDR1 KGHSH and CDR2 LQKENI. This CDR3 is 15 amino acids long. V lost 3 bases to trimming and J lost 4 bases; unmatched junction nucleotides: 8. This CDR3 is CASSPTGQRLYGYTF. The CDR3 DNA reads TGTGCCAGCTCACCGACGGGACAGCGCCTCTATGGCTACACCTTC.

The genes are TRBV6-5 and TRBJ2-7; D is unclear. Germline assignment: CDR1 MNHEY and CDR2 SVGAGI. This CDR3 comprises 11 residues. V shed 4 bases and J shed 1 base, with 2 bases lying between them. DNA of the CDR3: TGTGCCAGCAGTTTTTCCTACGAGCAGTACTTC. This gives the protein CASSFSYEQYF.

The gene calls are TRBV30 and TRBJ1-2, with a weak D call TRBD1 (5 bases). V lost 2 bases and J 4 bases, leaving 11 bases between the germline ends. The germline V gene encodes CDR1 GTSNPN and CDR2 SVGIG (reference sequence). The CDR3 is made up of 13 amino acids. CDR3: CAWSYGDVYGYTF. DNA for the CDR3: TGTGCCTGGAGTTACGGGGACGTCTATGGCTACACCTTC.

The V call is TRBV2, the J call TRBJ1-2; 8 positions match TRBD1. Trimming at V came to 8 bases and at J to 7 bases, leaving 6 bases not matched to a gene. CDR1 is SNHLY and CDR2 is FYNNEI in the germline V gene. This CDR3 spans 12 amino acids. CDR3 sequence reads: CASGTGRSGYTF. DNA for the CDR3: TGTGCCAGCGGGACAGGCCGTTCTGGCTACACCTTC.

The chain uses TRBV3-1 (or the pseudogene TRBV3-2) and TRBJ2-2; D is uncertain. This CDR3 is 17 amino acids long. V was cut by 2 bases and J by 1 base, with 14 bases left in between. In germline, CDR1 is LGHDT, CDR2 YNNKEL (reference sequence). CDR3 DNA sequence: TGTGCCAGCAGCCAACTGGCCCGGATTATGAACACCGGGGAGCTGTTTTTT. Amino acid sequence: CASSQLARIMNTGELFF.

This clone was observed once. This chain uses TRBV7-2 with TRBJ2-5; D may be TRBD2 (5 bases). With 4 bases removed from V and 2 bases from J, the gap between germline ends came to 11 bases. Germline V gene data show CDR1 as SGHTA and CDR2 as FQGNSA. The CDR3 is 14 residues long. The CDR3 reads CASSSFAGQETQYF. As DNA, the CDR3 is TGTGCCAGCAGCTCCTTTGCGGGTCAAGAGACCCAGTACTTC.

The chain couples TRBV4-2 to TRBJ1-4; the D gene is possibly TRBD1 (6 bases). The ends were cut back, 4 bases at V and 8 bases at J, with 20 bases in the middle. The CDR3 spans 16 residues. CDR1 and CDR2 from the germline V gene are LGHNA and YNFKEQ. CDR3 loop: CASSPTQGQFGEKLFF. In nucleotides, the CDR3 is TGTGCCAGCAGCCCCACCCAAGGACAGTTCGGCGAAAAACTGTTTTTT.

The V gene is TRBV11-2, the J gene TRBJ1-6; D is undetermined. Germline V gene lookup returns CDR1 SGHAT and CDR2 FQNNGV. The CDR3 loop spans 15 amino acids. V was trimmed by 5 bases and J by 4 bases, leaving 12 bases between them. The CDR3 protein is CASSPTSGYNSPLHF. The CDR3, as DNA: TGTGCCAGCAGCCCTACTAGTGGGTATAATTCACCCCTCCACTTT.